This T cell receptor (beta chain) was captured in a study of read filtering for tumor transcriptome and immune sequencing. In the study overall: By R-ISS, stages I, II and III held approximately 8, 16 and 7 patients. Study conclusions and caveats: RNA-seq captured clonotypes less deeply and reliably than IR-seq. In IR-seq, single-read clonotypes were roughly 80% of clonotypes but roughly 3.5% of reads.

The germline V gene encodes CDR1 GTSNPN and CDR2 SVGIG (reference sequence). Trimming removed 3 bases from V and 1 base from J, with 9 bases in between. CDR3 length: 14 amino acids. Sampling of bone marrow took place during active disease in every patient. This clonotype was seen ten or more times. Antigen: not known. This library used roughly 0.4 ug RNA and molecular barcoded adaptors spanning alpha/delta and beta/gamma chains. TCRdb ran MiXCR on the reads and lists one entry per CDR3 protein. The sample has roughly 46,000 distinct CDR3 sequences, approximately 12% seen once; the top ten hold just over 14%.

Material: a population of CD138-negative cells sorted from bone marrow. This TCR was recovered from a donor aged 40 or older with multiple myeloma. V is TRBV30 and J is TRBJ2-2; D call uncertain. CDR3 bases: TGTGCCTGGAGAGTTGGGTGGAACACCGGGGAGCTGTTTTTT. As protein: CAWRVGWNTGELFF.